The T cell receptor (beta chain) described here comes from a study of T-cell memory formation after mild COVID-19. Study findings and constraints: Later expanders leaned CD4+, whereas clones that contracted between day 15 and 85 were balanced CD4/CD8. Some responding clones appeared in pre-infection memory, suggesting cross-reactive memory joined.

About this clonotype: The antigen is unknown.

TCRdb reprocessed the 5' RACE reads via MiXCR and lists one record per CDR3 protein. The data contain 300,000 or so distinct CDR3 sequences, about 16% of them singletons. Germline V CDR1 and CDR2: SGHTA, FQGTGA. Trimming removed 3 bases at V and 3 bases at J, with 8 bases between. This CDR3 region has 14 residues. The specimen was PBMCs or a T cell subset sorted from them (not recorded which). V gene TRBV7-3 combines with J gene TRBJ2-2; D gene ambiguous. The receptor was isolated from a man in his late teens or twenties who had mild COVID-19 (a few samples of this study predate the infection). Cell type and time point are not known. The CDR3 protein is CASSFTTYTGELFF. DNA for the CDR3: TGTGCCAGCAGCTTTACGACCTACACCGGGGAGCTGTTTTTT.